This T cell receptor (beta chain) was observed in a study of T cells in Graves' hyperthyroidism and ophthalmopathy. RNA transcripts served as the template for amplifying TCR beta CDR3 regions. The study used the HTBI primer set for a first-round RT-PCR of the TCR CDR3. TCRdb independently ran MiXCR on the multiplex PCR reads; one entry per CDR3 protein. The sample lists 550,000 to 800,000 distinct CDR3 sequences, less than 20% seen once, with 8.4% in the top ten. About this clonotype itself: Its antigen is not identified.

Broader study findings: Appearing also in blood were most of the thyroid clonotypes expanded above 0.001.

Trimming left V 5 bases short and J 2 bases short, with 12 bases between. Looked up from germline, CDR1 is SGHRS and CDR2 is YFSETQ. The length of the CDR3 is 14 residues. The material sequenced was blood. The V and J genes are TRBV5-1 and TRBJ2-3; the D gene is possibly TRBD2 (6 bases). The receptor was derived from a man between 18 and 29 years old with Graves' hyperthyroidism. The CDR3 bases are TGCGCCAGCAGTGAGGGACTTAACACAGATACGCAGTATTTT. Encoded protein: CASSEGLNTDTQYF. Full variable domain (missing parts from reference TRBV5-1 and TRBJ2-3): KAGVTQTPRYLIKTRGQQVTLSCSPISGHRSVSWYQQTPGQGLQFLFEYFSETQRNKGNFPGRFSGRQFSNSRSEMNVSTLELGDSALYLCASSEGLNTDTQYFGPGTRLTVL.